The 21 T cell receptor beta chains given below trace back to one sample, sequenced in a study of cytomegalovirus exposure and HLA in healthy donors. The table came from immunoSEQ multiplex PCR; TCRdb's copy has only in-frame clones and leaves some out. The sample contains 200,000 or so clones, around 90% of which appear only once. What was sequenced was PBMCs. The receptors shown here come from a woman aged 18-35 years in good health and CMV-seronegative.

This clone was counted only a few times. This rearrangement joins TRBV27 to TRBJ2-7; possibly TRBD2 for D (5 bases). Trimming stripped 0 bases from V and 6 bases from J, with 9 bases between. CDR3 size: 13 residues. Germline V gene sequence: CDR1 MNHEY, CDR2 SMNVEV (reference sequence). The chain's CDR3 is CASSLSLASEQYF. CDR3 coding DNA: TGTGCCAGCAGTTTATCCCTAGCATCCGAGCAGTACTTC.

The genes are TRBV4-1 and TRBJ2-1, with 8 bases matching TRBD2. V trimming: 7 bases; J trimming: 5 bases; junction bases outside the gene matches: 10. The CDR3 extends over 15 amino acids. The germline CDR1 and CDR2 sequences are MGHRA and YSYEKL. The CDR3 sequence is CASKPEREYNNEQFF. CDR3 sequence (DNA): TGCGCCAGCAAGCCCGAGCGGGAGTATAACAATGAGCAGTTCTTC.

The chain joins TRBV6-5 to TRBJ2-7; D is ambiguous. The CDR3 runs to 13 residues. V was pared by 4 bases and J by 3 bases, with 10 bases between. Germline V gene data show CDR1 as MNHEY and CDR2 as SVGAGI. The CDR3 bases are TGTGCCAGCAGTTCCCTCCCAGTCTACGAGCAGTACTTC. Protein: CASSSLPVYEQYF.

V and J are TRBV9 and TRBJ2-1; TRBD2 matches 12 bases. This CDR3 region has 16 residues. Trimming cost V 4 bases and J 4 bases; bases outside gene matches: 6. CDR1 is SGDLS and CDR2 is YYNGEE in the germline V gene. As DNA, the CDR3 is TGTGCCAGCAGCACCGGACTAGCGGGAAGATACAATGAGCAGTTCTTC. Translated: CASSTGLAGRYNEQFF.

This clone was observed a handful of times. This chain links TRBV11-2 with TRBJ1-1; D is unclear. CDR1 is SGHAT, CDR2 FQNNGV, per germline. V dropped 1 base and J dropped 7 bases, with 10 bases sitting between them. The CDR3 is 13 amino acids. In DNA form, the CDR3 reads TGTGCCAGCAGCTTAGTCCCCGAGGGTGAAGCTTTCTTT. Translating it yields CASSLVPEGEAFF.

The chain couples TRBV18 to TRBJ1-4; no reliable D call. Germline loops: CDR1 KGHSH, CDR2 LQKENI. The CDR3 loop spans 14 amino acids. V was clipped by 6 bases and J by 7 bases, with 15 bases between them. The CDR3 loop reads CASSPFQDSEKLFF. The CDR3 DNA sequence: TGTGCCAGCTCCCCGTTCCAGGATAGTGAAAAACTGTTTTTT.

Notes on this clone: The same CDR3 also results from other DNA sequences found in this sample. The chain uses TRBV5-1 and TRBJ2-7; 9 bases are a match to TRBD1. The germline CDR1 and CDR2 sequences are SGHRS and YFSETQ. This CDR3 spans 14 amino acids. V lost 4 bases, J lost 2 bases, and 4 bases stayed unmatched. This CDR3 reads CASSPDRGTYEQYF. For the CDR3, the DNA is TGCGCCAGCAGCCCGGACAGGGGAACCTACGAGCAGTACTTC.

CDR3 in amino acids: CASKGTQPEQYF. For the CDR3, the DNA is TGTGCCAGCAAGGGGACTCAACCCGAGCAGTACTTC. This rearrangement joins TRBV6-5 to TRBJ2-7; possible D gene TRBD2, 6 bases. This CDR3 has 12 residues. Per the germline V gene, CDR1 is MNHEY and CDR2 is SVGAGI. The V end lost 7 bases, the J end lost 6 bases, and 13 bases lay between the germline ends.

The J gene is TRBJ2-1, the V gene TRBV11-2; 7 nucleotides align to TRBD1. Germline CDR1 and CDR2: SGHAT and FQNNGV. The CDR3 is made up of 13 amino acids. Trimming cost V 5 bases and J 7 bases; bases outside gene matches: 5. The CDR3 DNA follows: TGTGCCAGCAGCCAAGACAGGGCTAATGAGCAGTTCTTC. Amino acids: CASSQDRANEQFF.

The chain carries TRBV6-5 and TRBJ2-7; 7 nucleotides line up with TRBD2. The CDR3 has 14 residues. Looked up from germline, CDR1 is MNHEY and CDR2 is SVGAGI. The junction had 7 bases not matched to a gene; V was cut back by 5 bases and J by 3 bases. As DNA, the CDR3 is TGTGCCAGCAGTCTGGGGTCGGGGGGCTACGAGCAGTACTTC. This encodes CASSLGSGGYEQYF.

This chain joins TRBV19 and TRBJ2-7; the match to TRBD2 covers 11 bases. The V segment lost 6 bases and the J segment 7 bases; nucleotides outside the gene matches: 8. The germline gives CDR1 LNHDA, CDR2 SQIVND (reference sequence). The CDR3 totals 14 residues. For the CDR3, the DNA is TGTGCCAGTAGACTAGCGGGAGCTAGTAGGGAGCAGTACTTC. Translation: CASRLAGASREQYF.

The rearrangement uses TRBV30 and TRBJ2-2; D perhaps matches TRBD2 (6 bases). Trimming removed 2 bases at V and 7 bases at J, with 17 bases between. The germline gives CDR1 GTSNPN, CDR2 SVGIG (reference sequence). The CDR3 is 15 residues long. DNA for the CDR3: TGTGCCTGGAGTCCAACCCCCCGGCGGGGCGGGGAGCTGTTTTTT. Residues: CAWSPTPRRGGELFF.

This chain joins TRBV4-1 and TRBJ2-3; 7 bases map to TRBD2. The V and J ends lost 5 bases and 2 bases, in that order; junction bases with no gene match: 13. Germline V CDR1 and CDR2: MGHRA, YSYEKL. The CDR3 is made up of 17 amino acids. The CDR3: CASSGGGLAANTDTQYF. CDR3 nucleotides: TGCGCCAGCAGCGGGGGTGGGCTAGCGGCTAACACAGATACGCAGTATTTT.

The CDR3 spells CASSGGPQGISYEQYF. The CDR3 nucleotides read TGCGCCAGCAGCGGAGGACCCCAGGGGATCTCCTACGAGCAGTACTTC. V and J are TRBV10-2 and TRBJ2-7; weak D call: TRBD1 (6 bases). Germline V gene sequence: CDR1 WSHSY, CDR2 SAAADI. This CDR3 spans 16 amino acids. V was cut by 6 bases and J by 0 bases, with 18 bases left in between.

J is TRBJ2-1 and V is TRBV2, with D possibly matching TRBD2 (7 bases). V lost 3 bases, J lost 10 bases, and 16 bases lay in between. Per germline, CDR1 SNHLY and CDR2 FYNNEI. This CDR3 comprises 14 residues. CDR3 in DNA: TGTGCCAGCAGTGAGAACAGGGACTACGGGGAGCAGTTCTTC. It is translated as CASSENRDYGEQFF.

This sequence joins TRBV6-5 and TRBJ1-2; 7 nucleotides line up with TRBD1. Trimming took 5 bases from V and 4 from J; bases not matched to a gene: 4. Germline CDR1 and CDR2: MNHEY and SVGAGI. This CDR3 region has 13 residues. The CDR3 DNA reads TGTGCCAGCAGTCGCACAGGGGTCTATGGCTACACCTTC. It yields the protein CASSRTGVYGYTF.

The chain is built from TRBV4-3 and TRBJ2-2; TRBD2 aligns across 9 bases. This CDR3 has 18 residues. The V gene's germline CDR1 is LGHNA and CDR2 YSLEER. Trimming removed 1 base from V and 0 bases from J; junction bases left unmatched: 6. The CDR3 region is CASSQGVAGVSNTGELFF. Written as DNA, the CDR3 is TGCGCCAGCAGCCAAGGAGTAGCGGGAGTGTCGAACACCGGGGAGCTGTTTTTT.

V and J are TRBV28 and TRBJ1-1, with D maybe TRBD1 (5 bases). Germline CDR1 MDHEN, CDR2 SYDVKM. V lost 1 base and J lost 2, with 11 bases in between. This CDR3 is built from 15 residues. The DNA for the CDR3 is TGTGCCAGCAGTTTATTGGCGGGACTCAACACTGAAGCTTTCTTT. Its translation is CASSLLAGLNTEAFF.

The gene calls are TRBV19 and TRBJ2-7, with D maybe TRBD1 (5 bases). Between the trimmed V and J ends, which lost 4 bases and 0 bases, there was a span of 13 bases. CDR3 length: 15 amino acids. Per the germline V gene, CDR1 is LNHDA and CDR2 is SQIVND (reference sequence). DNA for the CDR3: TGTGCCAGTAGTAAGACGAGACAGTACTCCTACGAGCAGTACTTC. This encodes CASSKTRQYSYEQYF.

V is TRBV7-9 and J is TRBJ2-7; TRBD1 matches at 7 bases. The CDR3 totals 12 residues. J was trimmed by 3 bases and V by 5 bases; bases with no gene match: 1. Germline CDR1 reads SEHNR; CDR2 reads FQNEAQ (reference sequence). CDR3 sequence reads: CASSRQGYEQYF. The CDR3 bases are TGTGCCAGCAGCAGACAGGGCTACGAGCAGTACTTC.

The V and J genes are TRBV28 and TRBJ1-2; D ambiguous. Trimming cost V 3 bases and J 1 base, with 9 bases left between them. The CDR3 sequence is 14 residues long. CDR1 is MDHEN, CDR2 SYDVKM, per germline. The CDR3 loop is CASSFVGLNYGYTF. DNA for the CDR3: TGTGCCAGCAGTTTCGTTGGCCTTAACTATGGCTACACCTTC.